This entry lists 25 T cell receptor beta chains sequenced from one sample in a study of blood T cell repertoires in COVID-19 (dated by TCRdb to 2018 to 2020). The library relied on the immunoSEQ multiplex PCR assay. TCRdb took over this immuneACCESS table, retaining in-frame rearrangements with V and J assigned. Such tables are incomplete; in checked studies, under half of the missing clones stem from an unresolved V gene, and the remainder is unexplained. In all, the sample holds some 58,000 clones, and 80% to 90% of those were seen once. About 1.2% of the sample lies in the top ten. The sequenced material came from peripheral blood. These receptors originate from a man aged 40-50 years with acute or convalescent COVID-19.

The chain is built from TRBV7-3 and TRBJ1-1; tentatively, D is TRBD1 (5 bases). Germline assignment: CDR1 SGHTA and CDR2 FQGTGA. The V and J ends lost 4 bases and 1 base respectively, with 7 bases between them. The CDR3 is made up of 13 amino acids. In DNA form, the CDR3 reads TGTGCCAGCAGCTCCGACAGGAACACTGAAGCTTTCTTT. Protein sequence: CASSSDRNTEAFF. Variable domain in full (rest from reference TRBV7-3 and TRBJ1-1): GAGVSQTPSNKVTEKGKYVELRCDPISGHTALYWYRQSLGQGPEFLIYFQGTGAADDSGLPNDRFFAVRPEGSVSTLKIQRTERGDSAVYLCASSSDRNTEAFFGQGTRLTVV.

Only a few counts were recorded for this clone. CDR3 region: CATSDGKGANYGYTF. Written as DNA, the CDR3 is TGTGCCACCAGTGACGGAAAGGGAGCGAACTATGGCTACACCTTC. The chain combines TRBV24-1 with TRBJ1-2; D not certain. Per the germline V gene, CDR1 is KGHDR and CDR2 is SFDVKD. V was trimmed by 4 bases and J by 2 bases, leaving 13 bases between them. This CDR3 spans 15 amino acids.

V is TRBV7-3 and J is TRBJ2-3, with D possibly TRBD2 on 5 matching bases. V was clipped by 0 bases and J by 0 bases, with 7 bases between them. The germline gives CDR1 SGHTA, CDR2 FQGTGA. The CDR3 has 15 residues. CDR3 nucleotides: TGTGCCAGCAGCTTAACGCTAGCCAGCACAGATACGCAGTATTTT. Its translation is CASSLTLASTDTQYF.

This chain uses TRBV30 with TRBJ2-2; no reliable D call. The CDR3 has 13 residues. The V gene's germline CDR1 is GTSNPN and CDR2 SVGIG (reference sequence). The ends were cut back, 5 bases at V and 4 bases at J, with 11 bases in the middle. CDR3 sequence (DNA): TGTGCCTGGGAGTCTAGTGTCACCGGGGAGCTGTTTTTT. Translating gives CAWESSVTGELFF.

The CDR3 DNA sequence: TGTGCCACCCGTCAGGTTAGCAATCAGCCCCAGCATTTT. This gives the protein CATRQVSNQPQHF. This rearrangement joins TRBV15 to TRBJ1-5; D remains ambiguous. V was shortened by 8 bases and J by 0 bases, with 8 bases between the two germline ends. The length of the CDR3 is 13 residues. Germline CDR1 reads LNHNV; CDR2 reads YYDKDF (reference sequence).

The V call is TRBV7-2, the J call TRBJ2-2; the D gene is possibly TRBD2 (5 bases). With 6 bases removed from V and 3 bases from J, the gap between germline ends came to 8 bases. The CDR3 sequence is 13 residues long. The germline gives CDR1 SGHTA, CDR2 FQGNSA. CDR3 DNA: TGTGCCAGCAGAAGGACTTACACCGGGGAGCTGTTTTTT. This sequence encodes CASRRTYTGELFF.

CDR3 sequence: CASREGVRGYTF. CDR3 nucleotides: TGTGCCAGCAGGGAGGGTGTGAGGGGCTACACCTTC. The V call is TRBV6-5, the J call TRBJ1-2; D gene unclear. V dropped 6 bases and J dropped 8 bases, with 13 bases sitting between them. In germline, CDR1 is MNHEY, CDR2 SVGAGI. The CDR3 extends over 12 amino acids.

This chain joins TRBV2 and TRBJ1-2; D perhaps matches TRBD1 (5 bases). Per the germline V gene, CDR1 is SNHLY and CDR2 is FYNNEI. The CDR3 spans 13 residues. Trimming removed 6 bases from V and 2 bases from J, with 10 bases in between. The CDR3 coding sequence is TGTGCCAGCAGGCGACAGCAAAACTATGGCTACACCTTC. Translated: CASRRQQNYGYTF.

V and J are TRBV11-2 and TRBJ1-3; D remains ambiguous. V dropped 1 base and J dropped 4 bases, with 8 bases sitting between them. Germline values: CDR1 SGHAT, CDR2 FQNNGV. The CDR3 has 14 amino acids. The CDR3 region is CASSLVNGGNTIYF. In DNA form, the CDR3 reads TGTGCCAGCAGCTTAGTCAACGGGGGAAACACCATATATTTT.

The chain recombines TRBV11-3 with TRBJ2-3; tentatively, D is TRBD1 (8 bases). Trimming took off 5 bases at V and 3 bases at J, with 18 bases between the two ends. The CDR3 is 16 amino acids. In germline, CDR1 is SGHNT, CDR2 YENEEA. Here the CDR3 DNA reads TGTGCCAGCAGCGCTAGGACAGGGAGGGAAACAGATACGCAGTATTTT. Translated: CASSARTGRETDTQYF.

This clone showed up just a few times. The chain combines TRBV5-4 with TRBJ2-5; D possibly corresponds to TRBD1 (6 bases). The CDR3 is 13 residues long. Germline CDR1 reads SGHNT; CDR2 reads YYREEE (reference sequence). The V end lost 6 bases, the J end lost 2 bases, and 11 bases lay between the germline ends. The CDR3 sequence is CASKQGHQETQYF. CDR3 DNA: TGTGCCAGCAAACAGGGCCATCAAGAGACCCAGTACTTC.

The chain joins TRBV20-1 to TRBJ1-2; weak D call: TRBD1 (6 bases). Per germline, CDR1 DFQATT and CDR2 SNEGSKA (reference sequence). The length of the CDR3 is 18 residues. Trimming took 3 bases from V and 0 from J, leaving 23 bases between them. CDR3 residues: CSASPTRGQRFTNYGYTF. The CDR3 bases are TGCAGTGCTAGTCCCACACGAGGACAGCGCTTCACTAACTATGGCTACACCTTC.

This clone was observed a single time. The chain has TRBV19 and TRBJ1-5; D is ambiguous. The V end lost 1 base, the J end lost 9 bases, and 13 bases lay between the germline ends. Germline V gene data show CDR1 as LNHDA and CDR2 as SQIVND (reference sequence). This CDR3 comprises 14 residues. This CDR3 reads CASSIVGSGGPQHF. CDR3 sequence (DNA): TGTGCCAGTAGTATAGTCGGCAGCGGAGGGCCCCAGCATTTT.

The table lists this clone with a few counts. The chain is built from TRBV14 and TRBJ2-7; TRBD1 is a possible D gene (5 bases). The germline V gene has CDR1 SGHDN and CDR2 FVKESK. V was shortened by 4 bases and J by 4 bases, with 8 bases between the two germline ends. The CDR3 length is 12 residues. This CDR3 reads CASSRGYYEQYF. The CDR3 coding sequence is TGTGCCAGCAGCCGGGGCTATTACGAGCAGTACTTC.

The V and J genes are TRBV11-2 and TRBJ2-1, with TRBD2 identical over 14 bases. From germline, CDR1 is SGHAT and CDR2 FQNNGV. The CDR3 is 18 residues long. The J segment lost 0 bases and the V segment lost 4 bases, leaving 5 bases of the junction unmatched. The DNA of the CDR3 is TGTGCCAGCAGCTCGACTAGCGGGGGGGGTAGCTCCTACAATGAGCAGTTCTTC. Its translation is CASSSTSGGGSSYNEQFF.

The V gene is TRBV19, the J gene TRBJ2-3; D perhaps matches TRBD1 (6 bases). The CDR3 consists of 13 residues. V was trimmed by 7 bases and J by 4 bases, leaving 12 bases between them. Germline V lookup: CDR1 LNHDA, CDR2 SQIVND (reference sequence). The CDR3 spells CASILQGSDTQYF. The CDR3 coding sequence is TGTGCCAGTATTCTGCAGGGGTCAGATACGCAGTATTTT.

In its sample, this clone was seen once. The rearrangement uses TRBV18 and TRBJ2-5; D may be TRBD1 (6 bases). V lost 3 bases and J 5 bases, leaving 7 bases between the germline ends. The CDR3 consists of 12 residues. Germline CDR1 and CDR2: KGHSH and LQKENI. The CDR3 loop is CASSPQGETQYF. In DNA form, the CDR3 reads TGTGCCAGCTCACCTCAGGGGGAGACCCAGTACTTC.

The chain joins TRBV19 to TRBJ1-5; D is uncertain. This CDR3 is 14 amino acids long. The ends were cut back, 4 bases at V and 4 bases at J, with 11 bases in the middle. Germline V gene data show CDR1 as LNHDA and CDR2 as SQIVND (reference sequence). In DNA form, the CDR3 reads TGTGCCAGTAGTAACGAGGCCCCGAATCAGCCCCAGCATTTT. The encoded protein is CASSNEAPNQPQHF.

The chain links TRBV29-1 to TRBJ2-7; tentative D call: TRBD2 (6 bases). The V and J ends lost 7 bases and 5 bases respectively, with 21 bases between them. The CDR3 runs to 14 residues. Germline V gives CDR1 SQVTM, CDR2 ANQGSEA. The CDR3, as DNA: TGCAGCGAGCCAATACCGGGACTGAAAAACGAGCAGTACTTC. This translates into CSEPIPGLKNEQYF.

V is TRBV2 and J is TRBJ2-5, with D hard to call. Germline CDR1 is SNHLY and CDR2 is FYNNEI. The CDR3 has 12 residues. V lost 4 bases and J lost 5, with 8 bases in between. CDR3: CASSVERETQYF. In DNA form, the CDR3 reads TGTGCCAGCAGTGTTGAACGGGAGACCCAGTACTTC.

This clone was detected a few times. DNA of the CDR3: TGTGCCTGGAAGCAGGGGGCAGGGTCACCCCTCCACTTT. Translated: CAWKQGAGSPLHF. V gene TRBV30 combines with J gene TRBJ1-6; 8 bases fit TRBD1. CDR1 and CDR2 (germline): GTSNPN, SVGIG (reference sequence). The CDR3 consists of 13 residues. Trimming removed 4 bases from V and 10 bases from J; junction bases left unmatched: 6.

The rearrangement links TRBV6-5 to TRBJ1-2; no firm D call. Trimming left V 7 bases short and J 8 bases short, with 20 bases between. The CDR3 is 14 amino acids. Germline CDR1 MNHEY, CDR2 SVGAGI. The chain's CDR3 is CASTPGPTDSGYTF. CDR3 sequence (DNA): TGTGCCAGCACACCCGGGCCCACGGACTCCGGCTACACCTTC.

This clone was seen only once. This chain links TRBV5-1 with TRBJ2-3; weak D call: TRBD2 (5 bases). This CDR3 has 14 residues. From germline, CDR1 is SGHRS and CDR2 YFSETQ. V lost 5 bases and J lost 0, with 10 bases in between. CDR3: CASSGGPSTDTQYF. The CDR3 DNA reads as TGCGCCAGCAGTGGAGGACCCAGCACAGATACGCAGTATTTT.

The J gene is TRBJ1-6, the V gene TRBV29-1; D may be TRBD1 (6 bases). V lost 6 bases, J lost 3 bases, and 12 bases lay in between. Germline loops: CDR1 SQVTM, CDR2 ANQGSEA. This CDR3 spans 14 amino acids. The CDR3 is CSVRTDDYNSPLHF. CDR3 nucleotides: TGCAGCGTCCGGACAGACGACTATAATTCACCCCTCCACTTT. Drawing the rest from reference TRBV29-1 and TRBJ1-6, the complete variable domain is SAVISQKPSRDICQRGTSLTIQCQVDSQVTMMFWYRQQPGQSLTLIATANQGSEATYESGFVIDKFPISRPNLTFSTLTVSNMSPEDSSIYLCSVRTDDYNSPLHFGNGTRLTVT.

This sequence joins TRBV10-2 and TRBJ1-2; D is uncertain. This CDR3 has 14 amino acids. With 3 bases removed from V and 4 bases from J, the gap between germline ends came to 12 bases. Germline CDR1 WSHSY, CDR2 SAAADI. For the CDR3, the DNA is TGCGCCAGCAGTGAAAGCTATCCCATCTATGGCTACACCTTC. Its translation: CASSESYPIYGYTF.